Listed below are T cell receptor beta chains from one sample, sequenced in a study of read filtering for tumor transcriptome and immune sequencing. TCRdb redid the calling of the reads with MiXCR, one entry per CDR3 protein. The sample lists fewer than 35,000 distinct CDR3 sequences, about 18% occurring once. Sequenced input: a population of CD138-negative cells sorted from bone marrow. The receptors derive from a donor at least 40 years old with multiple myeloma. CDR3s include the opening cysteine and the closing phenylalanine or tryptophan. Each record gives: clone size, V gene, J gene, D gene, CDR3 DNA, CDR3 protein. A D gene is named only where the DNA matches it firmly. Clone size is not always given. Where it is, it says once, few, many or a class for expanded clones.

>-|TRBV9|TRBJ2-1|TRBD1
TGTGCCAGCAGCCTGCGGACAGGGGGCTACAATGAACAGCTCTTC
CASSLRTGGYNEQLF
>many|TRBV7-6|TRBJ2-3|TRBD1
TGTGCCAGCAGCTACTCGACAGGGCTCGGCACAGATACGCAGTATTTT
CASSYSTGLGTDTQYF
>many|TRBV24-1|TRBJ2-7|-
TGTGCCACCAGTGACCCCGCCGGGACCGACCCCTACGAGCAGTACTTC
CATSDPAGTDPYEQYF
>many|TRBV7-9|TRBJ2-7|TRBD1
TGTGCCAGCAGCTTAGCGGGAACAGGGGTCGAGCAGTACTTC
CASSLAGTGVEQYF
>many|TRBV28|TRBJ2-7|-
TGTGCCAGCAGTTCTAGCTCCTACGAGCAGTACTTC
CASSSSSYEQYF
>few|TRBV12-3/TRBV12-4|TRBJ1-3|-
TGTGCCAGCAGTTTTTCCTCTGGAAACACCATATATTTT
CASSFSSGNTIYF
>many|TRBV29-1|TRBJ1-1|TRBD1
TGCAGCGTACGACAGGGGGTCACTGAAGCTTTCTTT
CSVRQGVTEAFF
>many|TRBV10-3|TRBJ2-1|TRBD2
TGTGCCATCAGTGAGGCTAGCGGTAACAATGAGCAGTTCTTC
CAISEASGNNEQFF
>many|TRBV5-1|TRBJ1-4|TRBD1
TGCGCCAGCAGTATTGGAGTCGGGACAGGGGGACCTAATGAAAAACTGTTTTTT
CASSIGVGTGGPNEKLFF
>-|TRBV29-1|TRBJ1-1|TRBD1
TGCAGCGCAGGGGGCGCTTTGAAAAGGATGAACACTGAAGCTTTCTTT
CSAGGALKRMNTEAFF
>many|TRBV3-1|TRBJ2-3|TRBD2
TGTGCCAGCACCCCCATAGCGGGGTTCACAGATACGCAGTATTTT
CASTPIAGFTDTQYF
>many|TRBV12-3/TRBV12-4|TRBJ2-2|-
TGTGCCAGCAGTTTGACTGTTACCGGGGAGCTGTTTTTT
CASSLTVTGELFF
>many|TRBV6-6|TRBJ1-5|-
TGTGCCAGCAGTTACGATGGGTCCTCGCCGGAGCCCCAGCATTTT
CASSYDGSSPEPQHF
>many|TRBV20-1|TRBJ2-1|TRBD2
TGCAGTGCTAGGGGACTGGGCGGGAGCGGGAGCTCCTACAATGAGCAGTTCTTC
CSARGLGGSGSSYNEQFF
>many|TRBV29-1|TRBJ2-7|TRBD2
TGCAGCGTTGAAAGGGGACTAGCGGGGGTTACCTACGAGCAGTACTTC
CSVERGLAGVTYEQYF
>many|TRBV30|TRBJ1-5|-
TGTGCCTGGAGTTTCAGGGCGGGGCAGCCCCAGCATTTT
CAWSFRAGQPQHF
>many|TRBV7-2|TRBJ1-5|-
TGTGCCAGCAACAACAGGGACGGGCCCCAGCATTTT
CASNNRDGPQHF
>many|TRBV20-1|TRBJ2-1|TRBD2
TGCAGGGGACTAGCGGGAACTGAGCAGTTCTTC
CRGLAGTEQFF
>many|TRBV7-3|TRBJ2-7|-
TGTGCCAGCAGCCAGGGGGTCCGGGAGGGCGAGCAGTACTTC
CASSQGVREGEQYF
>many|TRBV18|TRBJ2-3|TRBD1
TGTGCCAGCCGGACAGGGGCGATCACAGATACGCAGTATTTT
CASRTGAITDTQYF
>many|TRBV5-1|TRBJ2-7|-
TGCGCCAGCAGGGACTCGCCGAGGGCCGAGCAGTACTTC
CASRDSPRAEQYF
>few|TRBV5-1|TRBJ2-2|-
TGCGCCAGCAGCTTTCTTCACACCGGGGAGCTGTTTTTT
CASSFLHTGELFF
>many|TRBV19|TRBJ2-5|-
TGTGCCAGTAGCGTGTACCAAGAGACCCAGTACTTC
CASSVYQETQYF
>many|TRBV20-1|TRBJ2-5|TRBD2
TGCAGTGCTAGAGACGGGGGACTAGTAGAAGAGACCCAGTACTTC
CSARDGGLVEETQYF
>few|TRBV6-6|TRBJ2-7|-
TGTGCCAGCAGCCCCCGCTCCTACGAGCAGTACTTC
CASSPRSYEQYF
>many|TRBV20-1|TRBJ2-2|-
TGCAGTGCTAGTTCAGGGCGGTCTGCCGGGGAGCTGTTTTTT
CSASSGRSAGELFF
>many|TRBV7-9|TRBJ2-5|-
TGTGCCAGCAGCGCTGACGAGGCTCCAGAGACCCAGTACTTC
CASSADEAPETQYF